The next 20 T cell receptor beta chains were all read from a single sample in a study of blood T cell repertoires in COVID-19. The protocol was immunoSEQ multiplex PCR, while the TCRdb copy is restricted to in-frame clones and leaves out a portion. The sample holds over 85,000 clones, about 85% seen once. Source material: peripheral blood. Receptors were obtained from a male donor with acute or convalescent COVID-19.

This chain uses TRBV5-1 with TRBJ2-1; 11 bases match TRBD2. The CDR3 runs 14 residues. Trimming removed 5 bases from V and 4 bases from J; junction bases left unmatched: 2. In germline, CDR1 is SGHRS, CDR2 YFSETQ. CDR3 coding DNA: TGCGCCAGCAGGACTAGCGGGGAGTACAATGAGCAGTTCTTC. Translated: CASRTSGEYNEQFF. Supplemented by reference TRBV5-1 and TRBJ2-1, the full variable domain reads KAGVTQTPRYLIKTRGQQVTLSCSPISGHRSVSWYQQTPGQGLQFLFEYFSETQRNKGNFPGRFSGRQFSNSRSEMNVSTLELGDSALYLCASRTSGEYNEQFFGPGTRLTVL.

The chain combines TRBV11-3 with TRBJ2-3; 7 bases align to TRBD2. Trimming removed 3 bases from V and 4 bases from J; junction bases left unmatched: 13. The germline V gene encodes CDR1 SGHNT and CDR2 YENEEA. The CDR3 length is 17 residues. DNA of the CDR3: TGTGCCAGCAGCTTCGGGACTATTCAGAGCGCACCAGATACGCAGTATTTT. Its translation: CASSFGTIQSAPDTQYF.

The chain employs TRBV27 and TRBJ1-6; 8 nucleotides agree with TRBD1. The germline V gene has CDR1 MNHEY and CDR2 SMNVEV (reference sequence). The CDR3 runs to 14 residues. J was trimmed by 9 bases and V by 4 bases; bases with no gene match: 5. The CDR3 protein is CASSSGTGGSPLHF. In DNA form, the CDR3 reads TGTGCCAGCAGTTCTGGGACAGGTGGTTCACCCCTCCACTTT.

The chain uses TRBV30 and TRBJ1-1; D is uncertain. This CDR3 is built from 13 residues. The germline V and J ends were trimmed by 0 bases and 6 bases, with 11 bases remaining between them. The germline V gene has CDR1 GTSNPN and CDR2 SVGIG (reference sequence). The CDR3, as DNA: TGTGCCTGGAGTGTACAAGCTGAGGCTGAAGCTTTCTTT. Its protein is CAWSVQAEAEAFF.

The chain employs TRBV25-1 and TRBJ1-1, with TRBD1 identical over 7 bases. The length of the CDR3 is 15 residues. V lost 2 bases and J lost 0; bases outside the gene matches: 3. CDR1 and CDR2 (germline): MGHDK, SYGVNS. This CDR3 is CASSEDGQVNTEAFF. CDR3 bases: TGTGCCAGCAGTGAAGATGGACAGGTGAACACTGAAGCTTTCTTT.

The J gene is TRBJ1-2, the V gene TRBV27, with D unresolved. The CDR3 runs 14 residues. The germline CDR1 and CDR2 sequences are MNHEY and SMNVEV (reference sequence). The V gene lost 5 bases and the J gene lost 8 bases, with 18 bases spanning the gap. CDR3 nucleotide sequence: TGTGCCAGCAGTCGGGCCGGGGAGTTGGGCGGCTACACCTTC. Translated: CASSRAGELGGYTF.

This chain joins TRBV10-1 and TRBJ2-1; weak D call: TRBD1 (6 bases). The germline V gene has CDR1 WNHNN and CDR2 SYGVQD (reference sequence). The ends were cut back, 7 bases at V and 0 bases at J, with 16 bases in the middle. There are 16 residues in the CDR3. CDR3 coding DNA: TGCGCCAGCACCGAGGGGGTCCCGTGCTCCTACAATGAGCAGTTCTTC. Protein: CASTEGVPCSYNEQFF.

The chain couples TRBV18 to TRBJ2-4; 8 bases fit TRBD1. The junction had 8 bases not matched to a gene; V was cut back by 0 bases and J by 7 bases. This CDR3 region has 16 residues. The germline CDR1 and CDR2 sequences are KGHSH and LQKENI. For the CDR3, the DNA is TGTGCCAGCTCACCACCTCAAGGGACAGGCGGCAACATTCAGTACTTC. As protein: CASSPPQGTGGNIQYF.

The chain carries TRBV7-2 and TRBJ1-4, with TRBD1 matching over 10 bases. The CDR3 consists of 15 residues. Germline values: CDR1 SGHTA, CDR2 FQGNSA. The V and J ends lost 1 base and 7 bases, in that order; junction bases with no gene match: 3. CDR3 residues: CASSLGQGALEKLFF. Here the CDR3 DNA reads TGTGCCAGCAGCTTAGGACAGGGGGCTCTTGAAAAACTGTTTTTT.

This clone was counted a few times. The V and J genes are TRBV9 and TRBJ1-1; 7 bases fit TRBD1. Germline V gives CDR1 SGDLS, CDR2 YYNGEE. J was trimmed by 10 bases and V by 1 base; bases with no gene match: 10. This CDR3 comprises 14 residues. The CDR3 nucleotides are TGTGCCAGCAGCGTAAAATGGACAGGAGGGCGAGCTTTCTTT. Translation: CASSVKWTGGRAFF. Full variable domain (remainder filled in from reference TRBV9 and TRBJ1-1): DSGVTQTPKHLITATGQRVTLRCSPRSGDLSVYWYQQSLDQGLQFLIQYYNGEERAKGNILERFSAQQFPDLHSELNLSSLELGDSALYFCASSVKWTGGRAFFGQGTRLTVV.

This sequence joins TRBV5-1 and TRBJ1-1; 7 nucleotides line up with TRBD1. This CDR3 region has 14 residues. The trim removed 4 bases at V and 4 bases at J, leaving 7 bases unmatched. CDR1 and CDR2 (germline): SGHRS, YFSETQ. The CDR3 region is CASSPTGFGTEAFF. CDR3 coding DNA: TGCGCCAGCAGCCCGACAGGGTTCGGCACTGAAGCTTTCTTT.

This chain connects TRBV6-5 to TRBJ2-1; 10 bases agree with TRBD1. The V gene's germline CDR1 is MNHEY and CDR2 SVGAGI. The CDR3 has 15 amino acids. Losses at the gene ends were 6 bases for V and 4 bases for J; bases not matched to a gene: 6. The CDR3 sequence is CASSQTGGLYNEQFF. CDR3 DNA sequence: TGTGCCAGCAGCCAGACAGGGGGCTTGTACAATGAGCAGTTCTTC.

The rearrangement uses TRBV11-2 and TRBJ2-7; D uncertain. Germline V lookup: CDR1 SGHAT, CDR2 FQNNGV. The CDR3 sequence is 17 residues long. V was trimmed by 1 base and J by 0 bases, leaving 16 bases between them. The CDR3: CASSLVYSPITSYEQYF. The CDR3 region has the DNA TGTGCCAGCAGCTTAGTCTACAGCCCCATTACCTCCTACGAGCAGTACTTC.

The chain links TRBV4-1 to TRBJ1-3; TRBD1 matches 9 bases. The CDR3 totals 19 residues. V dropped 4 bases and J dropped 5; count of bases not matched to a gene: 18. Germline V gives CDR1 MGHRA, CDR2 YSYEKL. This CDR3 is CASSLGGPTGTGRRNTIYF. CDR3 coding DNA: TGCGCCAGCAGCCTCGGCGGCCCGACCGGGACAGGGAGACGAAACACCATATATTTT.

CDR3 residues: CASSPVGGTEAFF. CDR3 bases: TGTGCCAGCAGCCCGGTGGGGGGAACTGAAGCTTTCTTT. This chain connects TRBV9 to TRBJ1-1; D possibly corresponds to TRBD1 (5 bases). V lost 4 bases and J 5 bases, leaving 12 bases between the germline ends. CDR3 length: 13 residues. Germline CDR1 is SGDLS and CDR2 is YYNGEE.

This chain uses TRBV11-1 with TRBJ2-5, with D perhaps matching TRBD2 (5 bases). Deletions cut 1 base from V and 2 bases from J, with 8 bases between. CDR1 and CDR2 from the germline V gene are SGHAT and FQDESV (reference sequence). The CDR3 has 14 residues. CDR3 region: CASSLGAGQETQYF. The CDR3 DNA reads as TGTGCCAGCAGCTTAGGGGCGGGTCAAGAGACCCAGTACTTC.

The chain links TRBV2 to TRBJ1-1; 7 bases agree with TRBD1. The CDR3 has 15 residues. Germline V gene lookup returns CDR1 SNHLY and CDR2 FYNNEI. Trimming took 6 bases from V and 7 from J; bases not matched to a gene: 14. CDR3 DNA: TGTGCCAGCAGACAGGGGACCGCGTTCAAGAGTGAAGCTTTCTTT. As protein: CASRQGTAFKSEAFF.

The chain has TRBV5-1 and TRBJ2-3; maybe TRBD1 (6 bases). The V gene's germline CDR1 is SGHRS and CDR2 YFSETQ. This CDR3 comprises 15 residues. With 4 bases removed from V and 0 bases from J, the gap between germline ends came to 12 bases. CDR3 residues: CASSLGGMSTDTQYF. In nucleotides, the CDR3 is TGCGCCAGCAGCCTAGGGGGTATGAGCACAGATACGCAGTATTTT.

The gene calls are TRBV2 and TRBJ2-5; 7 positions match TRBD2. The germline V gene encodes CDR1 SNHLY and CDR2 FYNNEI. CDR3 length: 13 amino acids. Losses at the gene ends were 7 bases for V and 3 bases for J; bases not matched to a gene: 5. The CDR3 protein is CASTARGEETQYF. CDR3 DNA: TGTGCCAGCACCGCTCGGGGGGAAGAGACCCAGTACTTC.

The chain combines TRBV27 with TRBJ1-1; 7 bases line up with TRBD1. V dropped 4 bases and J dropped 5; count of bases not matched to a gene: 7. This CDR3 comprises 14 residues. The germline V gene encodes CDR1 MNHEY and CDR2 SMNVEV (reference sequence). The CDR3 protein is CASSSLTGRTEAFF. The CDR3 DNA reads TGTGCCAGCAGTTCGCTGACAGGGAGGACTGAAGCTTTCTTT.